This entry features one T cell receptor (beta chain) sequence. The sample originates from a study of blood T cell repertoires in COVID-19. Study information: Spain, Italy and the United States supplied samples that represented acute and convalescent COVID-19. Sample material is recorded as cDNA or gDNA derived from T cells, B-cell-depleted T cells, or PBMCs.

V was pared by 3 bases and J by 4 bases, with 6 bases between. Germline CDR1 and CDR2: SGHAT and FQNNGV. CDR3 length equals 12 residues. Original processing notes: Amplification of reference gene primers provided the estimated nucleated cell counts. Data came from immunoSEQ multiplex PCR; TCRdb stores just in-frame clones and leaves some out. That table gives V, J and clone size, and the DNA gave D and trimming. Of about 170,000 clones listed, around 80% were seen once; the top ten hold approximately 21%. Sequenced: peripheral blood. The chain uses TRBV11-2 and TRBJ1-1; D not certain. The sequence was collected from a woman aged 80 or over with acute or convalescent COVID-19. In DNA, the CDR3 is TGTGCCAGCAGCTTTGCGCTCACTGAAGCTTTCTTT. It is translated as CASSFALTEAFF.